Shown below are 18 T cell receptor beta chains from a single sample sequenced in a study of radiotherapy plus CTLA-4 blockade in lung cancer. This table comes from immunoSEQ multiplex PCR, and its TCRdb copy is limited to in-frame clones, with some not included. The sample records about 76,000 clones, 78% being singletons. Sequencing was performed on peripheral blood, taken from a patient treated with radiotherapy plus ipilimumab. These receptors came from a human donor with non-small cell lung cancer whose response to radiotherapy plus ipilimumab could not be evaluated. Some clones in this sample may be carry-over from other donors' samples.

This rearrangement joins TRBV29-1 to TRBJ1-5; no firm D call. Germline-derived CDR1 and CDR2 are SQVTM and ANQGSEA. This CDR3 comprises 15 residues. V lost 4 bases to trimming and J lost 3 bases, with 16 bases between them. The CDR3 loop reads CSVGGVPGDNQPQHF. In DNA form, the CDR3 reads TGCAGCGTTGGTGGTGTCCCAGGTGACAATCAGCCCCAGCATTTT.

V usage is TRBV5-6 and J usage is TRBJ2-7; D remains unclear. The CDR3 runs to 12 residues. Germline V CDR1 and CDR2: SGHDT, YYEEEE. Trimming left V 4 bases short and J 8 bases short, with 13 bases between. The DNA for the CDR3 is TGTGCCAGCAGCCTCGCCGATCTACAGCAGTACTTC. Its translation is CASSLADLQQYF.

The chain combines TRBV6-5 with TRBJ1-2, with TRBD1 identical over 8 bases. Germline V gives CDR1 MNHEY, CDR2 SVGAGI. V was pared by 4 bases and J by 1 base, with 2 bases of the junction left unmatched. CDR3 length equals 14 residues. CDR3 nucleotides: TGTGCCAGCAGTTCGGACAGGGTTAACTATGGCTACACCTTC. Protein product: CASSSDRVNYGYTF.

V gene TRBV6-5 combines with J gene TRBJ1-1, with D unclear. This CDR3 is built from 14 residues. Germline V gene data show CDR1 as MNHEY and CDR2 as SVGAGI. V shed 5 bases and J shed 11 bases, with 21 bases lying between them. DNA of the CDR3: TGTGCCAGCAGTCAACCGACGGGAGCTCTAGGGGCTTTCTTT. Translation gives CASSQPTGALGAFF.

The rearrangement uses TRBV18 and TRBJ1-2, with TRBD1 matching 9 bases. V lost 5 bases to trimming and J lost 2 bases; unmatched junction nucleotides: 6. This CDR3 spans 15 amino acids. Germline CDR1 KGHSH, CDR2 LQKENI. The CDR3 here is CASSSTGQGNYGYTF. The CDR3 region has the DNA TGTGCCAGCTCATCCACGGGACAGGGAAACTATGGCTACACCTTC.

Ten or more counts support this clone. CDR3: CASSNRLQPQHF. In DNA, the CDR3 is TGTGCCAGCAGCAACAGGCTTCAGCCCCAGCATTTT. This sequence joins TRBV21-1 and TRBJ1-5; TRBD1 was called by the table and not checked on the DNA. TRBV21-1 is flagged as a pseudogene. The CDR3 runs 12 residues.

There are a few counts of this clone. The J gene is TRBJ2-7, the V gene TRBV9; 12 bases are a match to TRBD1. Germline trimming cut 4 bases from V and 3 bases from J; bases unmatched to any gene: 5. CDR3 length equals 15 residues. Per germline, CDR1 SGDLS and CDR2 YYNGEE. The DNA for the CDR3 is TGTGCCAGCAGCCCGGGACAGGGGGCTTTCTACGAGCAGTACTTC. Protein product: CASSPGQGAFYEQYF.

V is TRBV4-1 and J is TRBJ2-3, with 9 positions matching TRBD2. With 5 bases clipped from V and 7 bases from J, the junction kept 4 bases outside the gene matches. CDR1 and CDR2 from the germline V gene are MGHRA and YSYEKL. The CDR3 runs to 13 residues. CDR3 coding DNA: TGCGCCAGCAGCGGCGGGGGGGCGAATACGCAGTATTTT. This translates into CASSGGGANTQYF.

This clone appeared a single time. The V call is TRBV11-3, the J call TRBJ2-6, with a weak D call TRBD2 (6 bases). The CDR3 has 15 residues. Germline CDR1 and CDR2: SGHNT and YENEEA. V was cut by 1 base and J by 4 bases, with 8 bases left in between. The CDR3 here is CASSLGEAGANVLTF. The CDR3 coding sequence is TGTGCCAGCAGCTTAGGGGAGGCGGGGGCCAACGTCCTGACTTTC.

The chain employs TRBV5-1 and TRBJ1-1; the match to TRBD1 covers 8 bases. After removal of 3 bases from V and 5 bases from J, the junction contained 6 bases not matched to a gene. The CDR3 has 14 amino acids. CDR1 and CDR2 (germline): SGHRS, YFSETQ. CDR3 nucleotide sequence: TGCGCCAGCAGCTCCAAGACAGGGGTAACTGAAGCTTTCTTT. This codes for CASSSKTGVTEAFF.

This clone was seen only once. Because the CDR3 is missing its conserved closing phenylalanine or tryptophan, this is likely a read error. The DNA is left out, because the CDR3 cannot be placed on it with certainty; the CDR3 is given as TCRdb lists it. The V and J genes are TRBV5-6 and TRBJ2-7; the D call of TRBD1 is as the table states it, not checked on the DNA. With termini counted, the CDR3 has 13 amino acids. The germline CDR1 and CDR2 sequences are SGHDT and YYEEEE. CDR3 amino acids: CASSSNMGGQFLS.

The gene calls are TRBV11-1 and TRBJ2-5, with 8 bases matching TRBD1. CDR3 length equals 15 residues. CDR1 and CDR2 (germline): SGHAT, FQDESV (reference sequence). V shed 1 base and J 4 bases; nucleotides not matched to a gene: 5. CDR3 region: CASSLGGQGGETQYF. The CDR3 DNA reads as TGTGCCAGCAGCTTAGGAGGACAGGGTGGAGAGACCCAGTACTTC.

The gene calls are TRBV28 and TRBJ2-3, with 12 bases identical to TRBD1. Unmatched junction bases numbered 16, after V lost 4 bases and J lost 2 bases. The CDR3 totals 20 residues. The germline V gene encodes CDR1 MDHEN and CDR2 SYDVKM. In nucleotides, the CDR3 is TGTGCCAGCAGTTCAGGGGGCATACCGGGACAGGGGGCCTCCACAGATACGCAGTATTTT. Translating it yields CASSSGGIPGQGASTDTQYF.

The V gene is TRBV2, the J gene TRBJ2-3; weak D call: TRBD2 (6 bases). The CDR3 totals 16 residues. V was trimmed by 4 bases and J by 2 bases, leaving 16 bases between them. Germline CDR1 SNHLY, CDR2 FYNNEI. CDR3 loop: CASSGGDSGPTDTQYF. CDR3 DNA: TGTGCCAGCAGTGGTGGGGACTCAGGACCCACAGATACGCAGTATTTT.

J is TRBJ2-7 and V is TRBV5-6, with a weak D call TRBD2 (5 bases). This CDR3 has 17 amino acids. The germline gives CDR1 SGHDT, CDR2 YYEEEE. The V end lost 4 bases, the J end lost 2 bases, and 22 bases lay between the germline ends. CDR3 residues: CASSRTQINRLPYEQYF. In DNA, the CDR3 is TGTGCCAGCAGCCGAACCCAAATTAACCGACTACCCTACGAGCAGTACTTC.

This clone came up once. V is TRBV28 and J is TRBJ1-4; 12 positions agree with TRBD1. Per germline, CDR1 MDHEN and CDR2 SYDVKM. Trimming took 5 bases from V and 8 from J; bases not matched to a gene: 9. CDR3 length: 16 residues. CDR3 sequence: CASSPPGTGGYEKLFF. CDR3 bases: TGTGCCAGCAGTCCACCAGGGACAGGGGGCTACGAAAAACTGTTTTTT.

This clone was counted once. The chain joins TRBV18 to TRBJ2-2; 9 nucleotides line up with TRBD1. The CDR3 has 14 amino acids. Germline V CDR1 and CDR2: KGHSH, LQKENI. Trimming cost V 3 bases and J 5 bases; bases outside gene matches: 1. DNA for the CDR3: TGTGCCAGCTCACCCGGACAGGGGACCGGGGAGCTGTTTTTT. Its translation is CASSPGQGTGELFF.

The J gene is TRBJ2-2, the V gene TRBV27, with TRBD1 matching over 7 bases. The germline gives CDR1 MNHEY, CDR2 SMNVEV (reference sequence). Trimming removed 3 bases from V and 4 bases from J; junction bases left unmatched: 5. The CDR3 length is 15 residues. CDR3 loop: CASSFRQGSTGELFF. Written as DNA, the CDR3 is TGTGCCAGCAGTTTTAGACAGGGAAGCACCGGGGAGCTGTTTTTT.